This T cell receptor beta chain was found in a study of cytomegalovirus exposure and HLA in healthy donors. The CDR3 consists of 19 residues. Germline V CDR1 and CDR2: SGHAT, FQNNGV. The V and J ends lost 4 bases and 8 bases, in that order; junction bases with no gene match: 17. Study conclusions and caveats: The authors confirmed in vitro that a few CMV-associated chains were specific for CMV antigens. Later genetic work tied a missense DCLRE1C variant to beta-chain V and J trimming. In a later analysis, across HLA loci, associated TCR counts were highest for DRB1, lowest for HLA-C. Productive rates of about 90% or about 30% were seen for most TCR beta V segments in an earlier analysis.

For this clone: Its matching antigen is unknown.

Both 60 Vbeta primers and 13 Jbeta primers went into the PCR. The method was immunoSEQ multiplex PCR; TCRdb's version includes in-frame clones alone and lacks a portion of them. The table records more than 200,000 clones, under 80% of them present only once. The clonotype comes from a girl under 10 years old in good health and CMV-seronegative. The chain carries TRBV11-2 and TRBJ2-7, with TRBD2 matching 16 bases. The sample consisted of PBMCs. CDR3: CASSSGTSGGGPPFFQQYF. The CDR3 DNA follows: TGTGCCAGCAGCTCCGGGACTAGCGGGGGGGGACCCCCCTTTTTCCAGCAGTACTTC.